Presented here are 26 T cell receptor beta chains from one specimen sequenced in a study of T-cell reconstitution after alpha-beta-depleted transplantation in children (dated by TCRdb to about 2016). Library preparation employed PCR. Instrument used: Illumina HiSeq 2500. Molecular barcoding was employed in the preparation of TCR libraries, with unique molecular identifiers being used to normalize TCRbeta repertoire quantification. TCRdb handled the public reads itself, with Q25 trimming in fastp and clone calling in MiXCR, and kept productive beta chains. Each entry merges the rows of one CDR3 protein and shows their most common DNA and genes. The sample table holds about 980,000 distinct CDR3 sequences, of which around 30% were seen once. The top ten constitute about 28% of the sample. The sample's treatment or condition label, decoded: allogeneic hematopoietic cell transplantation with graft depleted of TCRalphabeta T cells and CD19 B cells.

The sequenced sample was PBMCs, mostly from graft donor cells, obtained 360 days after TCRalphabeta/CD19-depleted stem cell transplant. Every receptor here comes from a boy in the first two years of life who had a stem cell transplant for SCID, so the T cells may come from the graft donor.

V is TRBV9 and J is TRBJ2-3, with 12 positions matching TRBD2. Germline V gene sequence: CDR1 SGDLS, CDR2 YYNGEE. This CDR3 has 16 amino acids. V shed 3 bases and J 2 bases; nucleotides not matched to a gene: 4. The CDR3, as DNA: TGTGCCAGCAGCGCCCTAGCGGGGGGGATCACAGATACGCAGTATTTT. Its translation is CASSALAGGITDTQYF.

V gene TRBV12-3 or TRBV12-4 combines with J gene TRBJ1-5, with 7 bases fitting TRBD1. This CDR3 has 12 residues. V lost 5 bases, J lost 15 bases, and 10 bases stayed unmatched. In nucleotides, the CDR3 is TGTGCCAGCAGTGATACTCCGGGACAGCGGCATTTT. Residues: CASSDTPGQRHF.

This chain connects TRBV9 to TRBJ2-2; D call uncertain. This CDR3 spans 13 amino acids. The V end lost 2 bases, the J end lost 4 bases, and 6 bases lay between the germline ends. Germline V gene sequence: CDR1 SGDLS, CDR2 YYNGEE. As DNA, the CDR3 is TGTGCCAGCAGCGTCCTACCCACCGGGGAGCTGTTTTTT. Amino acid sequence: CASSVLPTGELFF.

This clonotype showed up just a few times. The CDR3 reads CASSMGHNTGELFF. Written as DNA, the CDR3 is TGCGCCAGCAGCATGGGGCATAACACCGGGGAGCTGTTTTTT. The V and J genes are TRBV5-1 and TRBJ2-2; tentatively, D is TRBD1 (5 bases). V lost 4 bases, J lost 2 bases, and 9 bases lay in between. There are 14 residues in the CDR3. The germline V gene has CDR1 SGHRS and CDR2 YFSETQ. The variable domain in full, with the rest retrieved from reference TRBV5-1 and TRBJ2-2, is KAGVTQTPRYLIKTRGQQVTLSCSPISGHRSVSWYQQTPGQGLQFLFEYFSETQRNKGNFPGRFSGRQFSNSRSEMNVSTLELGDSALYLCASSMGHNTGELFFGEGSRLTVL.

This clonotype occurred a few times. The chain carries TRBV10-2 and TRBJ2-3, with 7 bases aligning to TRBD2. V shed 8 bases, J shed 1 base, and the junction held 3 bases outside the gene matches. CDR3 length equals 13 residues. The germline V gene has CDR1 WSHSY and CDR2 SAAADI. The CDR3 sequence: CASGGGRTDTQYF. CDR3 DNA sequence: TGCGCCAGCGGCGGGGGTCGCACAGATACGCAGTATTTT.

This clonotype occurred a few times. CDR3 DNA sequence: TGTGCCAGCAGCCACACTCCGATGGGGCAAGAGACCCAGTACTTC. Its translation is CASSHTPMGQETQYF. The chain uses TRBV7-6 and TRBJ2-5, with no clear D. Looked up from germline, CDR1 is SGHVS and CDR2 is FNYEAQ. This CDR3 contains 15 residues. V was clipped by 5 bases and J by 2 bases, with 15 bases between them.

This chain links TRBV7-3 with TRBJ2-1, with 9 bases lining up with TRBD1. CDR1 and CDR2 (germline): SGHTA, FQGTGA. Trimming at V came to 1 base and at J to 10 bases, leaving 2 bases not matched to a gene. CDR3 length: 13 amino acids. The CDR3 bases are TGTGCCAGCAGCTTAATCGGGACAGGGGAGCAGTTCTTC. Its translation: CASSLIGTGEQFF.

This clonotype was counted between two and nine times. The rearrangement links TRBV4-1 to TRBJ2-5; possibly TRBD1 for D (6 bases). The CDR3 sequence is 16 residues long. V gave up 1 base and J gave up 2 bases, with 14 bases separating them. Germline CDR1 is MGHRA and CDR2 is YSYEKL. As DNA, the CDR3 is TGCGCCAGCAGCCAAGGAGGGGGAAAGGGACAAGAGACCCAGTACTTC. The encoded protein is CASSQGGGKGQETQYF.

The chain couples TRBV12-5 to TRBJ2-5; maybe TRBD1 (6 bases). Germline V lookup: CDR1 LGHNT, CDR2 FRNRAP. V was cut by 6 bases and J by 7 bases, with 15 bases left in between. CDR3 size: 13 residues. CDR3 in amino acids: CASGRRGGWTQYF. The CDR3 DNA reads as TGTGCTAGTGGCCGCAGGGGCGGGTGGACCCAGTACTTC.

This rearrangement joins TRBV11-2 to TRBJ2-7, with 7 nucleotides matching TRBD1. CDR1 SGHAT and CDR2 FQNNGV come from the germline V gene. This CDR3 is built from 13 residues. With V trimmed by 5 bases and J by 3 bases, 4 bases remained unmatched. The CDR3 nucleotides read TGTGCCAGCAGCGAGAACAGGGGCTACGAGCAGTACTTC. It codes for CASSENRGYEQYF.

This sequence joins TRBV9 and TRBJ1-6; no clear D. The V gene lost 2 bases and the J gene lost 2 bases, with 5 bases spanning the gap. Per the germline V gene, CDR1 is SGDLS and CDR2 is YYNGEE. The CDR3 loop spans 14 amino acids. The CDR3 loop reads CASSVVAYNSPLHF. CDR3 sequence (DNA): TGTGCCAGCAGCGTGGTGGCCTATAATTCACCCCTCCACTTT.

This chain connects TRBV6-5 to TRBJ2-1; D is ambiguous. CDR3 length: 14 amino acids. The germline gives CDR1 MNHEY, CDR2 SVGAGI. V lost 2 bases and J 4 bases, leaving 9 bases between the germline ends. For the CDR3, the DNA is TGTGCCAGCAGTTACGACCCAGGTTACAATGAGCAGTTCTTC. It codes for CASSYDPGYNEQFF.

The rearrangement uses TRBV28 and TRBJ2-7, with TRBD1 identical over 9 bases. J was trimmed by 3 bases and V by 5 bases; bases with no gene match: 11. The CDR3 has 16 residues. CDR1 is MDHEN and CDR2 is SYDVKM in the germline V gene. The CDR3 is CASSPHGTGRIYEQYF. DNA of the CDR3: TGTGCCAGCAGTCCGCACGGGACAGGGCGGATCTACGAGCAGTACTTC.

The chain recombines TRBV6-5 with TRBJ2-1; 7 bases match TRBD1. CDR1 is MNHEY, CDR2 SVGAGI, per germline. With V trimmed by 6 bases and J by 6 bases, 5 bases remained unmatched. This CDR3 region has 13 residues. This CDR3 reads CASRRGQGNEQFF. The CDR3 DNA reads as TGTGCCAGCAGGAGGGGGCAGGGCAATGAGCAGTTCTTC.

The chain recombines TRBV28 with TRBJ2-7; the D gene is possibly TRBD2 (5 bases). This CDR3 region has 13 residues. The germline V gene has CDR1 MDHEN and CDR2 SYDVKM. Trimming cost V 3 bases and J 5 bases, with 11 bases left between them. The CDR3 DNA is TGTGCCAGCAGTTTGGACTCACCGGACGAGCAGTACTTC. Protein sequence: CASSLDSPDEQYF.

The chain has TRBV18 and TRBJ2-1; a possible D gene is TRBD1 (5 bases). Deletions cut 3 bases from V and 5 bases from J, with 11 bases between. Germline CDR1 reads KGHSH; CDR2 reads LQKENI. This CDR3 comprises 14 residues. CDR3 amino acids: CASSPRAGNNEQFF. CDR3 nucleotides: TGTGCCAGCTCACCTCGGGCAGGGAACAATGAGCAGTTCTTC.

This clonotype was detected only a few times. The chain has TRBV6-2 or TRBV6-3 and TRBJ2-3, with TRBD1 as a possible D gene (6 bases). Germline V CDR1 and CDR2: MNHEY, SVGEGT. The CDR3 has 17 residues. Trimming pared 6 bases from V and 1 base from J, leaving 20 bases between. CDR3 bases: TGTGCCAGCAGCCGACGGACAGTTCCTCGGGGCACAGATACGCAGTATTTT. Encoded protein: CASSRRTVPRGTDTQYF.

The table lists this clonotype with a few counts. This rearrangement joins TRBV4-1 to TRBJ2-1; 9 nucleotides line up with TRBD1. Germline trimming cut 2 bases from V and 8 bases from J; bases unmatched to any gene: 7. This CDR3 contains 15 residues. From germline, CDR1 is MGHRA and CDR2 YSYEKL. In DNA, the CDR3 is TGCGCCAGCAGCCAATATGACAGGGGGATGGATGAGCAGTTCTTC. It encodes CASSQYDRGMDEQFF.

This clonotype was recorded at least ten times. The V gene is TRBV27, the J gene TRBJ2-3, with D hard to call. CDR3 length equals 14 residues. Germline V gives CDR1 MNHEY, CDR2 SMNVEV (reference sequence). Trimming pared 6 bases from V and 2 bases from J, leaving 12 bases between. Here the CDR3 DNA reads TGTGCCAGCAGCTTGGTGACTTCCACAGATACGCAGTATTTT. Its translation is CASSLVTSTDTQYF.

The DNA of the CDR3 is TGTGCCAGCAGCCAGGGGTCAAGCGGGGGACATGAGCAGTTCTTC. Residues: CASSQGSSGGHEQFF. The chain carries TRBV4-2 and TRBJ2-1, with 8 bases that match TRBD2. J was trimmed by 8 bases and V by 3 bases; bases with no gene match: 9. The CDR3 has 15 residues. Germline V lookup: CDR1 LGHNA, CDR2 YNFKEQ.

The V call is TRBV18, the J call TRBJ2-3, with 7 bases fitting TRBD1. Germline CDR1 is KGHSH and CDR2 is LQKENI. The CDR3 covers 15 residues. The V segment lost 4 bases and the J segment 0 bases; nucleotides outside the gene matches: 4. The CDR3 sequence: CASSRQGSSTDTQYF. CDR3 in DNA: TGTGCCAGCTCACGACAGGGCTCTAGCACAGATACGCAGTATTTT.

The rearrangement joins TRBV12-3 or TRBV12-4 to TRBJ1-1; tentative D call: TRBD1 (5 bases). V gave up 0 bases and J gave up 0 bases, with 11 bases separating them. The CDR3 totals 16 residues. CDR3: CASSLAIGGLNTEAFF. The CDR3 DNA is TGTGCCAGCAGTTTAGCGATTGGGGGACTGAACACTGAAGCTTTCTTT.

The chain recombines TRBV5-1 with TRBJ1-1; TRBD1 agrees at 9 bases. V was pared by 1 base and J by 5 bases, with 3 bases of the junction left unmatched. Looked up from germline, CDR1 is SGHRS and CDR2 is YFSETQ. The CDR3 is made up of 14 amino acids. For the CDR3, the DNA is TGCGCCAGCAGCTTGATGACAGGGGGGACTGAAGCTTTCTTT. This translates into CASSLMTGGTEAFF.

This clonotype came up a few times. The gene calls are TRBV28 and TRBJ2-7; the D call may be TRBD1 or TRBD2 (5 bases each). The CDR3 sequence is 14 residues long. Trimming pared 3 bases from V and 4 bases from J, leaving 13 bases between. Per germline, CDR1 MDHEN and CDR2 SYDVKM. The CDR3 region has the DNA TGTGCCAGCAGTTTTGCGGGTAAGGGGTACGAGCAGTACTTC. Translation: CASSFAGKGYEQYF.

The chain is built from TRBV12-3 or TRBV12-4 and TRBJ2-7, with D possibly matching TRBD1 (7 bases). The V end lost 7 bases, the J end lost 2 bases, and 12 bases lay between the germline ends. The CDR3 consists of 13 residues. The CDR3 sequence is CASTGRGAYEQYF. For the CDR3, the DNA is TGTGCCAGCACCGGCAGGGGGGCCTACGAGCAGTACTTC.

This chain uses TRBV20-1 with TRBJ1-1, with TRBD1 matching over 9 bases. The CDR3 sequence is 15 residues long. Trimming removed 5 bases from V and 1 base from J; junction bases left unmatched: 8. Per germline, CDR1 DFQATT and CDR2 SNEGSKA (reference sequence). The CDR3 DNA follows: TGCAGTGCTCATGGGACAGGGAAAAAGAACACTGAAGCTTTCTTT. Residues: CSAHGTGKKNTEAFF.